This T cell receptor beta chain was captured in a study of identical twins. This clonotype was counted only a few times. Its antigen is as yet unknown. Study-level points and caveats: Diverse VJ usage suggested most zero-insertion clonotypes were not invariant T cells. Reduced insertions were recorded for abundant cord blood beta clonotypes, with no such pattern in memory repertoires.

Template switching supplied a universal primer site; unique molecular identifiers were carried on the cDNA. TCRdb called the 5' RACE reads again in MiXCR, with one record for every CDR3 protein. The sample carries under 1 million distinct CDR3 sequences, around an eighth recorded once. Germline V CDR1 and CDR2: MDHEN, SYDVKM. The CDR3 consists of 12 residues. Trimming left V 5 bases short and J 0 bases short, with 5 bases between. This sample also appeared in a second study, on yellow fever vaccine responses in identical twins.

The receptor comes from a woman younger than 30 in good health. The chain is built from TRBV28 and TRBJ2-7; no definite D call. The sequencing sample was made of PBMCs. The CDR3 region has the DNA TGTGCCAGCAGTCCCTTCTCCTACGAGCAGTACTTC. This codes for CASSPFSYEQYF.